Sequencing of this TCR beta chain was carried out in a study of cytomegalovirus exposure and HLA in healthy donors. TCRdb keeps only in-frame clones here, not all; method: immunoSEQ multiplex PCR. The sample consists of 100,000 to 150,000 clones, 70% to 90% of them appearing once. Note on this clone: Its antigen is undetermined.

Study-wide results and caveats: Per published reports, the classifier diagnosed cytomegalovirus status with high specificity and sensitivity. In vitro data verified a few CMV-associated chains as specific for CMV antigens. Associated with cytomegalovirus, according to the listing, were 150 to 200 TCR beta chains.

Sequencing input: PBMCs. This clonotype was sampled from a woman aged 18-30 years in good health and CMV-seronegative.

In nucleotides, the CDR3 is TGTGCCAGCAGTGAAAGCGGGCGTAATCAGCCCCAGCATTTT. The encoded protein is CASSESGRNQPQHF. V gene TRBV6-1 combines with J gene TRBJ1-5; D unresolved. The V gene's germline CDR1 is MNHNS and CDR2 SASEGT. The CDR3 length is 14 residues. V gave up 2 bases and J gave up 4 bases, with 9 bases separating them.